This entry is about one T cell receptor (beta chain). These data are taken from a study of blood T cell repertoires in COVID-19. Produced via immunoSEQ multiplex PCR; TCRdb's table is partial and in-frame only. Here the sample spans about 270,000 clones, roughly 90% being singletons. Germline V gene data show CDR1 as SGHDN and CDR2 as FVKESK. V was pared by 5 bases and J by 3 bases, with 4 bases of the junction left unmatched. The CDR3 is made up of 16 amino acids. The J gene is TRBJ1-6, the V gene TRBV14; the match to TRBD1 covers 10 bases. This TCR was sampled from an older woman with COVID-19, enrolled during active disease. Sequencing input: peripheral blood. This CDR3 is CASSSRTGGYNSPLHF. CDR3 bases: TGTGCCAGCAGCTCCCGGACAGGGGGCTATAATTCACCCCTCCACTTT.